Listed below are T cell receptor beta chains from one sample, sequenced in a study of T cells after yellow fever vaccination. TCRdb re-called the 5' RACE reads with MiXCR, one entry per CDR3 protein. The table shows about 360,000 distinct CDR3 sequences, with roughly 6.1% occurring only once. Sequencing used PBMCs, obtained 5 days after the yellow fever booster vaccination. These receptors were obtained from a man aged 25-40 years who received the YFV17D yellow fever vaccine. Each CDR3 is given with its conserved first and last residue. Fields, in order: clone size, D gene, J gene, V gene, CDR3 DNA, CDR3 protein. A D gene is named only where the DNA matches it firmly. Expanded clones get a size class; other rows say once, few or many, or leave the size out.

few	TRBD1	TRBJ1-1	TRBV7-6	TGTGCCAGCAGCGGGGGACAGGGTAATGCGGCTTTCTTT	CASSGGQGNAAFF
many	TRBD2	TRBJ2-2	TRBV5-6	TGTGCCAGCAGCCATAGGGCGCGGGGGGCCCCCGGGGAGCTGTTTTTT	CASSHRARGAPGELFF
few	.	TRBJ2-1	TRBV11-2	TGTGCCAGCAGCTTTAACAGGGTAATCTCCTACAATGAGCAGTTCTTC	CASSFNRVISYNEQFF
many	TRBD1	TRBJ2-5	TRBV5-1	TGCGCCAACGACACAGGGGGCAGTGAGACCCAGTACTTC	CANDTGGSETQYF
.	TRBD2	TRBJ2-7	TRBV20-1	TGCAGTGCCTCTATGAGCGGGAGGATCTCCTACGAGCAGTACTTC	CSASMSGRISYEQYF
few	TRBD1	TRBJ1-2	TRBV4-3	TGCGCCAGCAGCCAAGATTTGGGACAGGGGGCGCTTGGCTACACCTTC	CASSQDLGQGALGYTF
.	TRBD2	TRBJ2-5	TRBV5-4	TGTGCCAGCAGCCTCGATAGACTAGCGGTGGAGACCCAGTACTTC	CASSLDRLAVETQYF
few	.	TRBJ1-2	TRBV12-5	TGTGCTAGTGGTTTGGAGATGAGCTACACCTTC	CASGLEMSYTF
few	.	TRBJ2-5	TRBV18	TGTGCCAGCTCACCAAGGGTGGACGGCGGTCCGACCCAGTACTTC	CASSPRVDGGPTQYF
few	.	TRBJ2-3	TRBV29-1	TGCAGCGTAGTGGGCAGGGGAACAATTGGTACGCAGTATTTT	CSVVGRGTIGTQYF
many	TRBD1	TRBJ2-1	TRBV20-1	TGCAGTGCACAGGGGGCTGAGGATGAGCAGTTCTTC	CSAQGAEDEQFF
many	TRBD2	TRBJ2-5	TRBV7-3	TGTGCCAGCAGCTTAAGGCTAGCGGGAGGCGAGACCCAGTACTTC	CASSLRLAGGETQYF
.	.	TRBJ1-1	TRBV14	TGTGCCAGCAGCCAAGATTTAGGGACGGCGACTGAAGCTTTCTTT	CASSQDLGTATEAFF
many	TRBD2	TRBJ2-7	TRBV7-2	TGTGCCAGCAGACCGGGACTAGCCACCTACGAGCAGTACTTC	CASRPGLATYEQYF
.	.	TRBJ2-7	TRBV28	TGTGCCAGCAGTACACTAAACGACGAGCAGTACTTC	CASSTLNDEQYF
few	TRBD1	TRBJ2-5	TRBV3-1	TGTGCCAGCAGCCGCTGGGACAGGGGAGAGACCCAGTACTTC	CASSRWDRGETQYF
few	.	TRBJ2-1	TRBV7-2	TGTGCCAGCAACTCGTTAAAAGTCAATGAGCAGTTCTTC	CASNSLKVNEQFF
.	.	TRBJ2-1	TRBV6-5	TGTGCCAGCAGTTATATAGGGGGAGGACAGTTCTTC	CASSYIGGGQFF
.	TRBD2	TRBJ2-1	TRBV20-1	TGCAGTGGTGCGGGAGGGCCATTTGGTGAGCAGTTCTTC	CSGAGGPFGEQFF
.	.	TRBJ2-1	TRBV18	TGTGCCAGCTCACCAACCTGGTCGTTGCAGGACAATGAGCAGTTCTTC	CASSPTWSLQDNEQFF
.	.	TRBJ2-1	TRBV15	TGTGCCACCAGCAGAGTGAAGGATGAGCAGTTCTTC	CATSRVKDEQFF
.	TRBD2	TRBJ2-3	TRBV20-1	TGCAGTGCTCGACTAGCGGATAGCACAGATACGCAGTATTTT	CSARLADSTDTQYF
many	.	TRBJ2-5	TRBV7-8	TGTGCCAGCAGCTTAGCGCTTAGTCGATGGGAGACCCAGTACTTC	CASSLALSRWETQYF
.	.	TRBJ2-2	TRBV20-1	TGCAGTGCCGTAGCGGTGAACACCGGGGAGCTGTTTTTT	CSAVAVNTGELFF
few	TRBD2	TRBJ2-7	TRBV9	TGTGCCAGCGGCCAAGGGACTAGCGGGACCTACGAGCAGTACTTC	CASGQGTSGTYEQYF
many	.	TRBJ2-5	TRBV3-1	TGTGCCAGCAGCCATAATCGGGACATAGAGACCCAGTACTTC	CASSHNRDIETQYF
many	.	TRBJ2-3	TRBV5-1	TGCGCCAGCAGCCCAGGACAGCTAGTCGAAGATACGCAGTATTTT	CASSPGQLVEDTQYF
.	.	TRBJ2-2	TRBV6-1	TGTGCCAGCATCCCGAACACCGGGGAGCTGTTTTTT	CASIPNTGELFF
many	TRBD1	TRBJ1-1	TRBV7-9	TGTGCCAGCAGCTCGGGACAGGGGACGGAAGCTTTCTTT	CASSSGQGTEAFF
few	TRBD2	TRBJ2-1	TRBV7-3	TGTGCCAGCAGCTTACTACCGTCGGCTAGCGGGAGCAATGAGCAGTTCTTC	CASSLLPSASGSNEQFF
many	.	TRBJ2-7	TRBV27	TGTGCCAGCGGGCCCTCACTCGAGCAGTACTTC	CASGPSLEQYF
few	.	TRBJ1-1	TRBV5-1	TGCGCCAGCAGTCCTAGGGGAGGGTGGAACACTGAAGCTTTCTTT	CASSPRGGWNTEAFF
many	.	TRBJ2-7	TRBV7-2	TGTGCCAGCAGCTTAGAAGGGATATTTCCCTACGAGCAGTACTTC	CASSLEGIFPYEQYF